The rows below give T cell receptor beta chains drawn from one sample of a study of PD-L1 blockade in urothelial cancer. Clones were read by immunoSEQ multiplex PCR, and TCRdb kept only the in-frame ones, dropping some. The profile shows roughly 130,000 clones, roughly 80% of them singletons. The material was PBMCs, obtained around atezolizumab (anti-PD-L1) treatment. Receptors were obtained from a man aged 45-65 years with urothelial cancer. Each CDR3 is given with its conserved first and last residue. Each record gives: V gene, J gene, CDR3 protein.

>TRBV14|TRBJ2-7
CASSFSGYEQYF
>TRBV9|TRBJ1-4
CASSVGTKNEKLFF
>TRBV11-2|TRBJ2-5
CASSLGGRDWETQYF
>TRBV25-1|TRBJ1-4
CASSDNRDREKGKLFF
>TRBV27|TRBJ2-7
CASPGTGTYEQYF
>TRBV28|TRBJ2-7
CASRSDRVVDEQYF
>TRBV11-3|TRBJ2-1
CASSLGGAGSSYNEQFF
>TRBV6-1|TRBJ1-2
CASATGGFGYTF
>TRBV27|TRBJ2-1
CASSSSSPGTTRVRQYNEQFF
>TRBV7-8|TRBJ2-3
CASSFYRTDTQYF